This TCR beta chain came from a study of CD8+CD57+ T cells in acquired aplastic anemia. Patients selected for sequencing had displayed CD8+CD57+ cell expansion by flow cytometry. This CDR3 comprises 18 residues. The germline gives CDR1 SGHVS, CDR2 FQNEAQ. Trimming cost V 2 bases and J 3 bases; bases outside gene matches: 13. Genomic DNA acted as the template from which TCR beta VDJ combination and CDR3 sequence profiling were carried out. TCRdb ran MiXCR on the reads and lists one entry per CDR3 protein. The repertoire holds some 170,000 distinct CDR3 sequences, with about two thirds as singletons. Sequenced sample: sorted CD4+, CD8+, or CD8+CD57+ T cells (not recorded which) from PBMCs. The TCR was taken from a human donor with aplastic anemia. J is TRBJ2-5 and V is TRBV7-8; 9 bases are shared with TRBD2. CDR3 residues: CASSLPRGPSGGKETQYF. CDR3 bases: TGTGCCAGCAGCTTACCCCGCGGGCCCAGCGGGGGGAAAGAGACCCAGTACTTC.